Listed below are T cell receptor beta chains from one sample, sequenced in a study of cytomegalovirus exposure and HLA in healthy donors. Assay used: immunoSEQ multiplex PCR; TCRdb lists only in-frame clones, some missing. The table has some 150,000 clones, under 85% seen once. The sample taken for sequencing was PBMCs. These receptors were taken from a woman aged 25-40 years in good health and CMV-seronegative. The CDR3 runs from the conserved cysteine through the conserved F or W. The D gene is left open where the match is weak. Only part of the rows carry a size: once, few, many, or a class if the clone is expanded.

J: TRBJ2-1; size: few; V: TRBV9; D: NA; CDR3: CASSVANGNEQFF; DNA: TGTGCCAGCAGCGTAGCTAACGGCAATGAGCAGTTCTTC
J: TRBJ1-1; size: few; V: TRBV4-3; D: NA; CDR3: CASSQDREGGIF; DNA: TGCGCCAGCAGCCAAGATAGGGAGGGAGGGATCTTT
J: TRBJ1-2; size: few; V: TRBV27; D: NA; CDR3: CASSSGGTNFF; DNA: TGTGCCAGCAGTTCTGGCGGGACCAACTTCTTC
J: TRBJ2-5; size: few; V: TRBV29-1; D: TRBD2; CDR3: CSVEDPGGETQYF; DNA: TGCAGCGTTGAAGATCCGGGGGGAGAGACCCAGTACTTC
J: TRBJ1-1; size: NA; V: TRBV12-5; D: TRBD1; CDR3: CASGLKGTGNSEAFF; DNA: TGTGCTAGTGGTCTGAAGGGGACAGGGAACTCTGAAGCTTTCTTT
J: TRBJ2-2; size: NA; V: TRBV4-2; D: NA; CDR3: CASSQRWSQPNTGELFF; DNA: TGTGCCAGCAGCCAAAGATGGAGCCAACCGAACACCGGGGAGCTGTTTTTT
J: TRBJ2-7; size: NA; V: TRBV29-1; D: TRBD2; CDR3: CSVATSGRAGEQYF; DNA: TGCAGCGTCGCGACTAGCGGGAGGGCGGGCGAGCAGTACTTC
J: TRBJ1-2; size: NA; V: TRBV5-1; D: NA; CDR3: CASSLQGFYGYTF; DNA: TGCGCCAGCAGCTTGCAGGGGTTCTATGGCTACACCTTC
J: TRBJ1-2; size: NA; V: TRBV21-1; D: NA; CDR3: CASRRKGDGYTF; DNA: TGTGCCAGCAGGAGGAAGGGGGATGGCTACACCTTC
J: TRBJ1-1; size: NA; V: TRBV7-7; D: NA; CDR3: CASSLTVNTEAFF; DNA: TGTGCTAGCAGCTTAACGGTGAACACTGAAGCTTTCTTT
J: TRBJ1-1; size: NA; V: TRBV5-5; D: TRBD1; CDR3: CASSLNRGRNTEAFF; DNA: TGTGCCAGCAGCTTGAACAGGGGCCGGAACACTGAAGCTTTCTTT
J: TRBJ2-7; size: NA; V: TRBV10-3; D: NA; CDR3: CATTQGNSYYEQYF; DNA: TGTGCCACCACTCAGGGGAACTCCTACTACGAGCAGTACTTC
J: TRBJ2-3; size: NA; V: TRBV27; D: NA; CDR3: CASSFVGRTDTQYF; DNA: TGTGCCAGCAGTTTCGTCGGGAGAACAGATACGCAGTATTTT
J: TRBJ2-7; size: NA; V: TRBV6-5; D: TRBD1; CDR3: CASRPPGDRGYEQYF; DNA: TGTGCCAGCAGACCGCCTGGGGACAGGGGCTACGAGCAGTACTTC
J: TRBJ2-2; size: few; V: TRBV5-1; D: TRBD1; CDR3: CASSLSGQGAGELFF; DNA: TGCGCCAGCAGCTTGTCGGGACAGGGGGCCGGGGAGCTGTTTTTT
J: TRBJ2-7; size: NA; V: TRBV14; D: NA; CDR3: CASSQDTDSYEQYF; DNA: TGTGCCAGCAGCCAAGACACGGACAGCTACGAGCAGTACTTC
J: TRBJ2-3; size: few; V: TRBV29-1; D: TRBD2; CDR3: CSVEGTSGGAGTDTQYF; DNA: TGCAGCGTCGAAGGGACTAGCGGGGGGGCCGGCACAGATACGCAGTATTTT
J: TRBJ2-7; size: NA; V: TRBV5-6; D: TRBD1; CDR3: CASSSRDRLMYEQYF; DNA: TGTGCCAGCAGCAGCCGGGACAGACTGATGTACGAGCAGTACTTC
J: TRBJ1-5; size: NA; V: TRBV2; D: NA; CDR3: CASGRRGQPQHF; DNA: TGTGCCAGCGGGAGGAGGGGTCAGCCCCAGCATTTT
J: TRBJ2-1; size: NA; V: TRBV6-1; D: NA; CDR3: CASSDSGYNEQFF; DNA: TGTGCCAGCAGTGATTCAGGGTACAATGAGCAGTTCTTC
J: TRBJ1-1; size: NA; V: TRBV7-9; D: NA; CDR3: CASSWAGRTEAFF; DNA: TGTGCCAGCAGCTGGGCAGGTCGGACTGAAGCTTTCTTT
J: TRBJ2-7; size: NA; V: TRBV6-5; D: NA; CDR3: CASKSSATLGWQYF; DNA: TGTGCCAGCAAATCTAGCGCAACCTTGGGTTGGCAGTACTTC
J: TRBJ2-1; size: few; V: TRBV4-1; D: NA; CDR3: CASSHVVVSYNEQFF; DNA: TGCGCCAGCAGCCACGTGGTAGTGTCGTACAATGAGCAGTTCTTC